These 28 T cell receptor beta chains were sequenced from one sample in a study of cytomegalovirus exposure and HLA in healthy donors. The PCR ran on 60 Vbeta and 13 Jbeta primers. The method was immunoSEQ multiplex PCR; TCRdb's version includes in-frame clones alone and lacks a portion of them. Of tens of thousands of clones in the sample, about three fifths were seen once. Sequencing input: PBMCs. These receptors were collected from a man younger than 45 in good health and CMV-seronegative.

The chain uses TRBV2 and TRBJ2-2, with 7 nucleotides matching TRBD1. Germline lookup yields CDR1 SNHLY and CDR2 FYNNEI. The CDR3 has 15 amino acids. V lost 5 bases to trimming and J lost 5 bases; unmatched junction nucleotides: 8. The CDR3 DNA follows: TGTGCCAGCAGTCGGGGCAGGGGGTGGACCGGGGAGCTGTTTTTT. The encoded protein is CASSRGRGWTGELFF.

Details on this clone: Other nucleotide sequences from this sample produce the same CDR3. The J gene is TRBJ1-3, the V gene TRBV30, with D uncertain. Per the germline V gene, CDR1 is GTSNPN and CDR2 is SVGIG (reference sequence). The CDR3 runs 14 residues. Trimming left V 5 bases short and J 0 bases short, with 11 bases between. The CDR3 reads CAWASGYSGNTIYF. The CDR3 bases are TGTGCCTGGGCCTCGGGTTACTCTGGAAACACCATATATTTT. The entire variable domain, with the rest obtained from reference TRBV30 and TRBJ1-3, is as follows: SQTIHQWPATLVQPVGSPLSLECTVEGTSNPNLYWYRQAAGRGLQLLFYSVGIGQISSEVPQNLSASRPQDRQFILSSKKLLLSDSGFYLCAWASGYSGNTIYFGEGSWLTVV.

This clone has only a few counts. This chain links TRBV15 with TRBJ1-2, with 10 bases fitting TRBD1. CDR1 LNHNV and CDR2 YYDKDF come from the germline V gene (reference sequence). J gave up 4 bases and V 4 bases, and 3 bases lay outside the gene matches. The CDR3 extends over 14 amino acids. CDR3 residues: CATSTRQGAYGYTF. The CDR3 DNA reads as TGTGCCACCAGCACCAGACAGGGGGCCTATGGCTACACCTTC.

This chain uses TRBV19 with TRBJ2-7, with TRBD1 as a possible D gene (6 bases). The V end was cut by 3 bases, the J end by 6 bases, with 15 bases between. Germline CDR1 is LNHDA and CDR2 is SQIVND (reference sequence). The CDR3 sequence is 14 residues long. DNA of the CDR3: TGTGCCAGTAGTATCCGACAGGAGTTTCCCGAGCAGTACTTC. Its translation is CASSIRQEFPEQYF.

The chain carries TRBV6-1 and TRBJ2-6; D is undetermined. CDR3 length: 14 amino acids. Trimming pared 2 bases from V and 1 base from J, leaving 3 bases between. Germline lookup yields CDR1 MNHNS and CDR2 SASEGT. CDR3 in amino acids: CASSELSGANVLTF. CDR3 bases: TGTGCCAGCAGTGAACTATCTGGGGCCAACGTCCTGACTTTC.

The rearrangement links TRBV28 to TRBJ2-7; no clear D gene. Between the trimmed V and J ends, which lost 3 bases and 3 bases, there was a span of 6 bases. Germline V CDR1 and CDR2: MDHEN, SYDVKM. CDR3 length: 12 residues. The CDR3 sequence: CASSFGSYEQYF. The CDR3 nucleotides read TGTGCCAGCAGTTTTGGCAGCTACGAGCAGTACTTC.

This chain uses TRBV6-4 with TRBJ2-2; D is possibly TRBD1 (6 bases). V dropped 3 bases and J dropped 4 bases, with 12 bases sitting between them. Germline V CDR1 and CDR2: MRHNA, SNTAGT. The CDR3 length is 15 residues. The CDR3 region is CASSEGQLFTGELFF. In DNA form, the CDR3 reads TGTGCCAGCAGTGAAGGACAGTTATTCACCGGGGAGCTGTTTTTT.

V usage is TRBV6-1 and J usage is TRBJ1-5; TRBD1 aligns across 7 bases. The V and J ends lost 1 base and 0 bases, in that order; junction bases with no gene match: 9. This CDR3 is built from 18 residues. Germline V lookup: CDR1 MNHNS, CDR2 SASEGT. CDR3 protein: CASSEELGTETSNQPQHF. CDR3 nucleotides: TGTGCCAGCAGTGAAGAACTTGGGACAGAGACTAGCAATCAGCCCCAGCATTTT.

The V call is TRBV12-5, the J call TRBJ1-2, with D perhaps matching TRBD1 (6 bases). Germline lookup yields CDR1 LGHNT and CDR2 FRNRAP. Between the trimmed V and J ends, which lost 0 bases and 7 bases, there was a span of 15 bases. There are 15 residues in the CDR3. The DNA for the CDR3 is TGTGCTAGTGGTTTGGTACCAGGGGACACCCGTGGCTACACCTTC. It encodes CASGLVPGDTRGYTF. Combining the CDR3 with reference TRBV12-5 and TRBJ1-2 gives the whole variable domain DARVTQTPRHKVTEMGQEVTMRCQPILGHNTVFWYRQTMMQGLELLAYFRNRAPLDDSGMPKDRFSAEMPDATLATLKIQPSEPRDSAVYFCASGLVPGDTRGYTFGSGTRLTVV.

The CDR3 loop is CASSLGQGSEKLFF. The DNA for the CDR3 is TGTGCCAGCAGCTTGGGACAGGGGAGTGAAAAACTGTTTTTT. The V call is TRBV11-2, the J call TRBJ1-4; TRBD1 matches at 10 bases. Germline V gene lookup returns CDR1 SGHAT and CDR2 FQNNGV. This CDR3 is 14 amino acids long. Trimming took 3 bases from V and 7 from J; bases not matched to a gene: 2.

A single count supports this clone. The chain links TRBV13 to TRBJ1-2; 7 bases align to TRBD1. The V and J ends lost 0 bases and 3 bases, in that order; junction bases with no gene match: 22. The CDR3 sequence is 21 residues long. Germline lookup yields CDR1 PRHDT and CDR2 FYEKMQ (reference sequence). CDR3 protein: CASSLGNQPEDRSTVYYGYTF. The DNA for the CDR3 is TGTGCCAGCAGCTTAGGTAACCAACCCGAGGACAGGTCCACCGTCTACTATGGCTACACCTTC. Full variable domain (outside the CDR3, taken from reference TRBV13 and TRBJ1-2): AAGVIQSPRHLIKEKRETATLKCYPIPRHDTVYWYQQGPGQDPQFLISFYEKMQSDKGSIPDRFSAQQFSDYHSELNMSSLELGDSALYFCASSLGNQPEDRSTVYYGYTFGSGTRLTVV.

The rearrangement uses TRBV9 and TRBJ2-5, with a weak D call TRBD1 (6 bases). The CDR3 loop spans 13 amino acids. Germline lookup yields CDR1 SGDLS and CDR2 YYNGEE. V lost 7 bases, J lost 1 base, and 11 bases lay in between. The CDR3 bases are TGTGCCAGCGCAACAGGGATCCAAGAGACCCAGTACTTC. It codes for CASATGIQETQYF. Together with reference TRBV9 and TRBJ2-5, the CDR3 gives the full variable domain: DSGVTQTPKHLITATGQRVTLRCSPRSGDLSVYWYQQSLDQGLQFLIQYYNGEERAKGNILERFSAQQFPDLHSELNLSSLELGDSALYFCASATGIQETQYFGPGTRLLVL.

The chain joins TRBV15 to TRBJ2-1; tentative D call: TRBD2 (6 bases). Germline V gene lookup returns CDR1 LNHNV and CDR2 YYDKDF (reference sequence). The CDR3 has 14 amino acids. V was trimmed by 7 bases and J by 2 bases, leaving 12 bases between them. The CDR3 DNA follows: TGTGCCACCACCCCAGCGGGCCCCTACAATGAGCAGTTCTTC. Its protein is CATTPAGPYNEQFF.

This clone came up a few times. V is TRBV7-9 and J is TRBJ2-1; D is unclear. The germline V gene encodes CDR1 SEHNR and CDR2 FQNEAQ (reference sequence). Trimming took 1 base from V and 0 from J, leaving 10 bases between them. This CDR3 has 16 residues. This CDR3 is CASSLESLSSYNEQFF. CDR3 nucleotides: TGTGCCAGCAGCTTAGAGTCCCTGAGCTCCTACAATGAGCAGTTCTTC.

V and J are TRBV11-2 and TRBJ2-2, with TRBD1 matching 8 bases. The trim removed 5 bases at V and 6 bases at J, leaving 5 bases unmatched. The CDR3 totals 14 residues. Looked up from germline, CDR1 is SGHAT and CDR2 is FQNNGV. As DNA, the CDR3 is TGTGCCAGCAGCCTCGACAGGGGAGCCGGGGAGCTGTTTTTT. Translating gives CASSLDRGAGELFF.

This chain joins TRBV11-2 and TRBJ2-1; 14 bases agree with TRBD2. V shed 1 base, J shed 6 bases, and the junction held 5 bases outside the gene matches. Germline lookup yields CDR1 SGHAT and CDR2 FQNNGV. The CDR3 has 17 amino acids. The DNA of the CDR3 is TGTGCCAGCAGCTTAGTCTCGGGACTAGCGGGAGTCAATGAGCAGTTCTTC. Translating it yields CASSLVSGLAGVNEQFF.

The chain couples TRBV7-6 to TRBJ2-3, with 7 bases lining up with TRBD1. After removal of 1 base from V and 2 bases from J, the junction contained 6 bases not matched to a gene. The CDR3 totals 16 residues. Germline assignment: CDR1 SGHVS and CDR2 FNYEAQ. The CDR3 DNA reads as TGTGCCAGCAGCTTAGGGTTCGGACAGGACACAGATACGCAGTATTTT. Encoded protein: CASSLGFGQDTDTQYF.

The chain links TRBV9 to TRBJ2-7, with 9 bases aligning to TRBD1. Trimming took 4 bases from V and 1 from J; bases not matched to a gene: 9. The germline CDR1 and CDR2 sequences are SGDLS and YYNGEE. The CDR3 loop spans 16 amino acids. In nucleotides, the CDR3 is TGTGCCAGCAGCACCTCCCGGACAGGGGAATCCTACGAGCAGTACTTC. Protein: CASSTSRTGESYEQYF.

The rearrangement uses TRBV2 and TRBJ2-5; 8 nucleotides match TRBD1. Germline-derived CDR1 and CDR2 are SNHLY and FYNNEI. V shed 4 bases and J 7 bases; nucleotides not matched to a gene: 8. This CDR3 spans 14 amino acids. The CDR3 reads CASSGRGPSGTQYF. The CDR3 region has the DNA TGTGCCAGCAGTGGCAGGGGGCCCTCGGGGACCCAGTACTTC.

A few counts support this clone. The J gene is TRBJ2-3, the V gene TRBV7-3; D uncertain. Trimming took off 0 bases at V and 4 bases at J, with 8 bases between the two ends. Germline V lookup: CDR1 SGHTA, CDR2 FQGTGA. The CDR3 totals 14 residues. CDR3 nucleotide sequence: TGTGCCAGCAGCTTAACGTTCGAGGCAGATACGCAGTATTTT. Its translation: CASSLTFEADTQYF. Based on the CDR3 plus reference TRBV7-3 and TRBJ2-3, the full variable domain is GAGVSQTPSNKVTEKGKYVELRCDPISGHTALYWYRQSLGQGPEFLIYFQGTGAADDSGLPNDRFFAVRPEGSVSTLKIQRTERGDSAVYLCASSLTFEADTQYFGPGTRLTVL.

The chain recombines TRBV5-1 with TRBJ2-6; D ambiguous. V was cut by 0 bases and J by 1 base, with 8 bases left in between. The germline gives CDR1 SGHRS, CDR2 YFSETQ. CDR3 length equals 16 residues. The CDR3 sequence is CASSLGGTSGANVLTF. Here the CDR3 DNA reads TGCGCCAGCAGCTTGGGAGGCACATCTGGGGCCAACGTCCTGACTTTC.

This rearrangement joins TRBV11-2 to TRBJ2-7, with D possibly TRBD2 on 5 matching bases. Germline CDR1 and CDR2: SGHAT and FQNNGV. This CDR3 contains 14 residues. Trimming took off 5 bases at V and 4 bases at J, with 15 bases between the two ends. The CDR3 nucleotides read TGTGCCAGCAGCCAAAGCGGTGCATTTTACGAGCAGTACTTC. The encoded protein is CASSQSGAFYEQYF.

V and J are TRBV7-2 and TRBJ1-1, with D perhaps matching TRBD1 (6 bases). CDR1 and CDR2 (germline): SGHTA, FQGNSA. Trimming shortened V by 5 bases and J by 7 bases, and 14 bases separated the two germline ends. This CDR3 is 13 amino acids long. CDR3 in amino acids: CASSHGGLNEAFF. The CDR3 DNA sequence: TGTGCCAGCAGCCACGGGGGGCTGAATGAAGCTTTCTTT.

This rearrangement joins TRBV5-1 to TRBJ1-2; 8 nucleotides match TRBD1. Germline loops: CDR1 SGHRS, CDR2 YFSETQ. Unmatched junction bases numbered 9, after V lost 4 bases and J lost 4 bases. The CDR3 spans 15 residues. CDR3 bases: TGCGCCAGCAGCATCGACAGGGGCCGAGGCTATGGCTACACCTTC. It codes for CASSIDRGRGYGYTF.

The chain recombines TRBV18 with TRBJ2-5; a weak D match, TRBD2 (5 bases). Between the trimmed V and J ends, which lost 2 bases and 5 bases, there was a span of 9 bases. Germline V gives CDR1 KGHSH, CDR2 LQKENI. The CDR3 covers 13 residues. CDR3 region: CASSPEGRETQYF. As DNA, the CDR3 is TGTGCCAGCTCACCAGAGGGTCGGGAGACCCAGTACTTC.

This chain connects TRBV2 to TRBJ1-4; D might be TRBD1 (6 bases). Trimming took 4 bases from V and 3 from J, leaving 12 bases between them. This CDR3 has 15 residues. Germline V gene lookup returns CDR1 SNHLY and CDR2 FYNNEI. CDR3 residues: CASSVGRTANEKLFF. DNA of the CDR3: TGTGCCAGCAGTGTCGGCCGGACAGCTAATGAAAAACTGTTTTTT. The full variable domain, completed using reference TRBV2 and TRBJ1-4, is EPEVTQTPSHQVTQMGQEVILRCVPISNHLYFYWYRQILGQKVEFLVSFYNNEISEKSEIFDDQFSVERPDGSNFTLKIRSTKLEDSAMYFCASSVGRTANEKLFFGSGTQLSVL.

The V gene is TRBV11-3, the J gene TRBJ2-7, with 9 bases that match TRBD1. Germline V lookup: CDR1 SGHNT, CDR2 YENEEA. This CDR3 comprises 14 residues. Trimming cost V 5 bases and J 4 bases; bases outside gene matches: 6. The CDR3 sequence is CASSPRTGAYEQYF. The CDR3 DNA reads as TGTGCCAGCAGCCCACGGACAGGGGCTTACGAGCAGTACTTC.

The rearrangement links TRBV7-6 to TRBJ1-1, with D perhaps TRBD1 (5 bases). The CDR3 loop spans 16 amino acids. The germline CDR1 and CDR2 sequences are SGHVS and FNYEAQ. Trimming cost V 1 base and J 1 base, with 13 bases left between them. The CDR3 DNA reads TGTGCCAGCAGCTTAGGCTTACAGGTTGGGAACACTGAAGCTTTCTTT. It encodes CASSLGLQVGNTEAFF.